A selection of T cell receptor beta chains follows, all from one sample in a study of Tregs in tolerant kidney transplant recipients. The data were produced by immunoSEQ multiplex PCR, yet TCRdb's version contains in-frame clones alone and is incomplete. The table lists 81,000 or so clones, about 91% of them singletons. Specimen: CD4+ T cells from blood (PBMCs), collected 24 months after the transplant. The receptor set was obtained from a human patient who received a combined kidney and bone marrow transplant. Some T cells could come from the graft donor. Each CDR3 is given with its conserved first and last residue. Each record gives: J gene, D gene, clone size, V gene, CDR3 DNA, CDR3 protein. A D gene is named only where the DNA matches it firmly. Size values are once, few and many counts, or a class for expanded clones, and some rows have none.

>TRBJ1-2|.|once|TRBV7-3
TGTGCCAGCAGCCAAGACAGAAACTATGGCTACACCTTC
CASSQDRNYGYTF
>TRBJ2-2|.|.|TRBV5-1
TGCGCCAGCAGCTTGTCCAGGAACACCGGGGAGCTGTTTTTT
CASSLSRNTGELFF
>TRBJ2-3|.|.|TRBV5-4
TGTGCCAGCAGCCCATCACTAGTGCGTAGCACAGATACGCAGTATTTT
CASSPSLVRSTDTQYF
>TRBJ1-4|.|.|TRBV6-1
TGTGCCACCCTAAGGGGTAATGAAAAACTGTTTTTT
CATLRGNEKLFF
>TRBJ2-7|TRBD2|.|TRBV5-1
TGCGCCAGCAGCTTAGGGGTAGCGGGGGGGTACGAGCAGTACTTC
CASSLGVAGGYEQYF
>TRBJ1-5|.|.|TRBV27
TGTGCCAGCAGTCTCACAGGGCAGCCCCAGCATTTT
CASSLTGQPQHF
>TRBJ2-7|.|.|TRBV25-1
TGTGCCAGCAGTTCGCGAGGACAGCTTCAGTACTTC
CASSSRGQLQYF
>TRBJ1-1|.|few|TRBV6-5
TGTGCCAGCAGTTACTCAAGGAGGAACACTGAAGCTTTCTTT
CASSYSRRNTEAFF
>TRBJ1-2|.|once|TRBV7-6
TGTGCCAGCAGCTTAAGTCCTTTCGGGGACTTGAACAGTGGCTACACCTTC
CASSLSPFGDLNSGYTF
>TRBJ1-6|TRBD1|few|TRBV19
TGTGCCAGTACGCGGGACAGGGGGGAACCCCTCCACTTT
CASTRDRGEPLHF